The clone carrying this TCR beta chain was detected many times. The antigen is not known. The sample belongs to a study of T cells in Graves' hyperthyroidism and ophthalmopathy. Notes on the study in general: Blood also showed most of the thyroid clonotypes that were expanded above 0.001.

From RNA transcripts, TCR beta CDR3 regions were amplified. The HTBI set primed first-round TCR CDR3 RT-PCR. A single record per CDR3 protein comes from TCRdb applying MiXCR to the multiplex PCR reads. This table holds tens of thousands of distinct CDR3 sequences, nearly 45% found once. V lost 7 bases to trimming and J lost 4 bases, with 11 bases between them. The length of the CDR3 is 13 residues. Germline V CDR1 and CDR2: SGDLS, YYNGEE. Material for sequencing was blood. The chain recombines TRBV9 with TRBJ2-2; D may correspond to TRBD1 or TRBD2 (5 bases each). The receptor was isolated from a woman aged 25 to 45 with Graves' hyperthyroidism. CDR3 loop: CASGAEGTGELFF. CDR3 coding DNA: TGTGCCAGCGGGGCAGAGGGCACCGGGGAGCTGTTTTTT.